The 18 T cell receptor beta chains below all came from one sample that was sequenced in a study of T cell changes during pregnancy in multiple sclerosis. The protocol was immunoSEQ multiplex PCR, while the TCRdb copy is restricted to in-frame clones and leaves out a portion. The data show about 88,000 clones, 92% seen once. Sequenced material: peripheral blood, taken in the first trimester of pregnancy. These receptors came from a female donor with multiple sclerosis, enrolled in a pregnancy study.

V usage is TRBV28 and J usage is TRBJ1-1; D gene unclear. Germline assignment: CDR1 MDHEN and CDR2 SYDVKM. V was trimmed by 3 bases and J by 1 base, leaving 6 bases between them. The CDR3 totals 13 residues. CDR3 loop: CASSFGENTEAFF. CDR3 sequence (DNA): TGTGCCAGCAGTTTCGGGGAGAACACTGAAGCTTTCTTT.

The rearrangement links TRBV9 to TRBJ2-1, with 13 bases lining up with TRBD2. The V gene end was trimmed by 2 bases and the J gene end by 3 bases; junction bases not matched to a gene: 2. Looked up from germline, CDR1 is SGDLS and CDR2 is YYNGEE. The CDR3 has 16 amino acids. CDR3: CASSVTSGRGYNEQFF. The CDR3 DNA reads TGTGCCAGCAGCGTTACTAGCGGGAGGGGCTACAATGAGCAGTTCTTC.

The count of this clone is one. The CDR3 here is CASSLVAGSNYGYTF. CDR3 sequence (DNA): TGTGCCAGCAGCTTAGTAGCGGGAAGCAACTATGGCTACACCTTC. The gene calls are TRBV11-1 and TRBJ1-2; D uncertain. The CDR3 spans 15 residues. In germline, CDR1 is SGHAT, CDR2 FQDESV (reference sequence). V was pared by 1 base and J by 2 bases, with 11 bases between.

CDR3 protein: CASSPLTAGEETQYF. The CDR3, as DNA: TGTGCCAGTAGTCCACTGACAGCGGGGGAAGAGACCCAGTACTTC. The rearrangement joins TRBV19 to TRBJ2-5, with 8 nucleotides matching TRBD2. This CDR3 region has 15 residues. CDR1 and CDR2 (germline): LNHDA, SQIVND (reference sequence). With 5 bases clipped from V and 3 bases from J, the junction kept 8 bases outside the gene matches.

The chain links TRBV10-3 to TRBJ2-7; 7 nucleotides line up with TRBD1. Germline V gives CDR1 ENHRY, CDR2 SYGVKD. The trim removed 6 bases at V and 4 bases at J, leaving 12 bases unmatched. The CDR3 contains 15 residues. DNA of the CDR3: TGTGCCATCAGCCCGGGACAGTTAAAAATGTACGAGCAGTACTTC. Protein product: CAISPGQLKMYEQYF.

This sequence joins TRBV5-1 and TRBJ2-2, with D unresolved. Germline V CDR1 and CDR2: SGHRS, YFSETQ. This CDR3 has 16 residues. With 1 base removed from V and 1 base from J, the gap between germline ends came to 11 bases. This CDR3 reads CASSLIPRLNTGELFF. CDR3 sequence (DNA): TGCGCCAGCAGCTTGATCCCTCGACTGAACACCGGGGAGCTGTTTTTT.

This rearrangement joins TRBV4-1 to TRBJ2-5; D unclear. From germline, CDR1 is MGHRA and CDR2 YSYEKL. V was trimmed by 3 bases and J by 5 bases, leaving 4 bases between them. The CDR3 is 11 residues long. CDR3 residues: CASSHEETQYF. The CDR3 DNA reads TGCGCCAGCAGCCACGAGGAGACCCAGTACTTC.

This clone was counted a single time. V and J are TRBV5-1 and TRBJ2-7; TRBD2 is a possible D gene (5 bases). V gave up 1 base and J gave up 2 bases, with 7 bases separating them. CDR1 is SGHRS, CDR2 YFSETQ, per germline. CDR3 size: 13 residues. The CDR3 sequence: CASSLTEAYEQYF. In DNA form, the CDR3 reads TGCGCCAGCAGCTTGACGGAGGCCTACGAGCAGTACTTC.

This rearrangement joins TRBV6-5 to TRBJ1-2; possibly TRBD1 for D (6 bases). From germline, CDR1 is MNHEY and CDR2 SVGAGI. This CDR3 contains 15 residues. With 6 bases removed from V and 4 bases from J, the gap between germline ends came to 18 bases. The CDR3 nucleotides read TGTGCCAGCAGCACAAGGGGGGGCGCAGGCTATGGCTACACCTTC. Translating gives CASSTRGGAGYGYTF.

The rearrangement links TRBV7-9 to TRBJ1-2; the match to TRBD1 covers 7 bases. Germline CDR1 is SEHNR and CDR2 is FQNEAQ (reference sequence). This CDR3 is 15 amino acids long. Unmatched junction bases numbered 8, after V lost 4 bases and J lost 3 bases. The CDR3 here is CASSSVRTGDYGYTF. The CDR3 DNA is TGTGCCAGCAGCTCAGTCCGTACAGGGGACTATGGCTACACCTTC.

The chain carries TRBV27 and TRBJ2-2; 10 nucleotides match TRBD2. From germline, CDR1 is MNHEY and CDR2 SMNVEV (reference sequence). V trimming: 7 bases; J trimming: 1 base; junction bases outside the gene matches: 6. The CDR3 runs 16 residues. This CDR3 is CASNVRTSGNTGELFF. The CDR3 nucleotides read TGTGCCAGCAATGTGCGGACTAGCGGGAACACCGGGGAGCTGTTTTTT.

J is TRBJ2-7 and V is TRBV27; perhaps TRBD1 as D (6 bases). The CDR3 length is 17 residues. The V gene lost 7 bases and the J gene lost 0 bases, with 22 bases spanning the gap. Per the germline V gene, CDR1 is MNHEY and CDR2 is SMNVEV (reference sequence). The CDR3 nucleotides read TGTGCCAGCACCCCCCTCACCGGAACAGGGAGCTCCTACGAGCAGTACTTC. Its protein is CASTPLTGTGSSYEQYF.

This chain links TRBV29-1 with TRBJ2-3; 14 nucleotides line up with TRBD2. Looked up from germline, CDR1 is SQVTM and CDR2 is ANQGSEA. The V gene end was trimmed by 8 bases and the J gene end by 5 bases; junction bases not matched to a gene: 9. The CDR3 has 15 amino acids. CDR3 bases: TGCAGCCCTACCGGGACTAGCGGGAGCGAAGATACGCAGTATTTT. This gives the protein CSPTGTSGSEDTQYF.

This rearrangement joins TRBV19 to TRBJ2-1; possibly TRBD1 for D (6 bases). The CDR3 is 14 amino acids. The V gene lost 4 bases and the J gene lost 9 bases, with 16 bases spanning the gap. Germline loops: CDR1 LNHDA, CDR2 SQIVND (reference sequence). This CDR3 reads CASSRAGEVGEQFF. The CDR3 coding sequence is TGTGCCAGTAGTAGGGCAGGGGAAGTCGGTGAGCAGTTCTTC. The variable domain in full, completed from reference TRBV19 and TRBJ2-1, reads DGGITQSPKYLFRKEGQNVTLSCEQNLNHDAMYWYRQDPGQGLRLIYYSQIVNDFQKGDIAEGYSVSREKKESFPLTVTSAQKNPTAFYLCASSRAGEVGEQFFGPGTRLTVL.

This CDR3 is CASSSWTTTEQYF. DNA of the CDR3: TGCGCCAGCAGCTCCTGGACTACAACCGAGCAGTACTTC. V usage is TRBV5-1 and J usage is TRBJ2-7; D is possibly TRBD2 (6 bases). V was pared by 3 bases and J by 6 bases, with 13 bases between. CDR3 length equals 13 residues. Germline-derived CDR1 and CDR2 are SGHRS and YFSETQ.

As regards this clone: At one of its ends the junction is not consistent with the germline gene, which may arise from a read error. This chain connects TRBV5-4 to TRBJ2-3; possibly TRBD1 for D (6 bases). The CDR3 loop spans 15 amino acids. In germline, CDR1 is SGHNT, CDR2 YYREEE (reference sequence). CDR3 sequence (DNA): TGTGCCAGCAGACGAGAGACAGGTCGCACCGATACGCAGTATTTT. It codes for CASRRETGRTDTQYF.

The chain recombines TRBV10-3 with TRBJ2-2, with TRBD1 as a possible D gene (5 bases). The length of the CDR3 is 16 residues. Trimming took 2 bases from V and 0 from J, leaving 10 bases between them. Germline values: CDR1 ENHRY, CDR2 SYGVKD. The CDR3 reads CAISEGVRANTGELFF. The CDR3 DNA sequence: TGTGCCATCAGTGAGGGGGTCAGGGCGAACACCGGGGAGCTGTTTTTT.

The V call is TRBV4-3, the J call TRBJ1-5; D remains ambiguous. V lost 4 bases, J lost 6 bases, and 10 bases lay in between. The CDR3 covers 13 residues. The germline V gene encodes CDR1 LGHNA and CDR2 YSLEER. CDR3 residues: CASSRGFGQPQHF. CDR3 bases: TGCGCCAGCAGCCGCGGGTTCGGTCAGCCCCAGCATTTT.